The rows below give T cell receptor beta chains drawn from one sample of a study of T cells in Graves' hyperthyroidism and ophthalmopathy. Using its own MiXCR run on the multiplex PCR reads, TCRdb lists one record per CDR3 protein. This repertoire shows 600,000 to 700,000 distinct CDR3 sequences, roughly 14% found once; its top ten account for 3.5% to 4.5%. The sequenced sample was blood. Source of these receptors: a woman aged 40 to 50 with Graves' ophthalmopathy. Both conserved end residues are part of each CDR3. The order of the fields is D gene, J gene, clone size, CDR3 length, V gene, CDR3 protein, CDR3 DNA. A D gene is named only where the DNA matches it firmly. For some rows the clone size is stated as once, few or many, or as a class when expanded; others skip it.

d_call: NA
j_call: TRBJ2-5
clone_size: many
cdr3_length: 15
v_call: TRBV9
cdr3_aa: CASSVSTGLKETQYF
cdr3_nt: TGTGCCAGCAGCGTGAGTACAGGCCTAAAAGAGACCCAGTACTTC

d_call: NA
j_call: TRBJ2-7
clone_size: NA
cdr3_length: 11
v_call: TRBV6-1
cdr3_aa: CASSGPAEQYF
cdr3_nt: TGTGCCAGCAGTGGGCCGGCCGAGCAGTACTTC

d_call: TRBD1
j_call: TRBJ1-5
clone_size: many
cdr3_length: 13
v_call: TRBV6-1
cdr3_aa: CASRQGAYQPQHF
cdr3_nt: TGTGCCAGCAGACAGGGGGCTTATCAGCCCCAGCATTTT

d_call: NA
j_call: TRBJ2-4
clone_size: many
cdr3_length: 13
v_call: TRBV12-5
cdr3_aa: CASASTAKNIQYF
cdr3_nt: TGTGCTAGTGCCAGCACAGCCAAAAACATTCAGTACTTC

d_call: TRBD1
j_call: TRBJ2-7
clone_size: few
cdr3_length: 14
v_call: TRBV5-1
cdr3_aa: CASSLFRGRAEQYF
cdr3_nt: TGCGCCAGCAGCTTGTTCAGGGGGCGGGCCGAGCAGTACTTC

d_call: NA
j_call: TRBJ2-7
clone_size: NA
cdr3_length: 16
v_call: TRBV5-5
cdr3_aa: CASSPLRTTRSHEQYF
cdr3_nt: TGTGCCAGCAGCCCCTTGAGGACCACGCGGTCCCACGAGCAGTACTTC

d_call: TRBD2
j_call: TRBJ2-2
clone_size: many
cdr3_length: 15
v_call: TRBV6-5
cdr3_aa: CASRHSGRAAGELFF
cdr3_nt: TGTGCCAGCAGGCATAGCGGGAGGGCCGCCGGGGAGCTGTTTTTT

d_call: NA
j_call: TRBJ1-5
clone_size: many
cdr3_length: 15
v_call: TRBV28
cdr3_aa: CASTLTGAGDQPQHF
cdr3_nt: TGTGCCAGCACCCTCACCGGAGCCGGCGATCAGCCCCAGCATTTT

d_call: TRBD1
j_call: TRBJ2-7
clone_size: many
cdr3_length: 14
v_call: TRBV5-1
cdr3_aa: CASSVYRGSYEQYF
cdr3_nt: TGCGCCAGCAGCGTATACAGGGGATCCTACGAGCAGTACTTC

d_call: NA
j_call: TRBJ1-3
clone_size: many
cdr3_length: 17
v_call: TRBV12-3/TRBV12-4
cdr3_aa: CASSIYSGTPSGNTIYF
cdr3_nt: TGTGCCAGCTCTATATATTCCGGGACCCCCTCTGGAAACACCATATATTTT

d_call: NA
j_call: TRBJ2-7
clone_size: many
cdr3_length: 14
v_call: TRBV20-1
cdr3_aa: CSARVRRTRDEQYF
cdr3_nt: TGCAGTGCTAGAGTCAGGCGGACCAGGGACGAGCAGTACTTC

d_call: TRBD1
j_call: TRBJ1-1
clone_size: few
cdr3_length: 15
v_call: TRBV5-1
cdr3_aa: CASSTGRDRNTEAFF
cdr3_nt: TGCGCCAGCAGCACAGGAAGGGACAGAAACACTGAAGCTTTCTTT

d_call: NA
j_call: TRBJ1-2
clone_size: many
cdr3_length: 14
v_call: TRBV7-9
cdr3_aa: CASSFINANYGYTF
cdr3_nt: TGTGCCAGCAGCTTTATAAATGCCAACTATGGCTACACCTTC

d_call: NA
j_call: TRBJ1-5
clone_size: many
cdr3_length: 13
v_call: TRBV19
cdr3_aa: CASSIQAYQPQHF
cdr3_nt: TGTGCCAGTAGTATTCAGGCATATCAGCCCCAGCATTTT

d_call: TRBD1
j_call: TRBJ2-5
clone_size: many
cdr3_length: 17
v_call: TRBV15
cdr3_aa: CATSRSNRGIIQETQYF
cdr3_nt: TGTGCCACCAGCAGGAGCAACAGGGGTATCATCCAAGAGACCCAGTACTTC

d_call: TRBD1
j_call: TRBJ1-2
clone_size: many
cdr3_length: 14
v_call: TRBV6-1
cdr3_aa: CASSNPGQGGGYTF
cdr3_nt: TGTGCCAGCAGCAACCCGGGACAGGGAGGAGGCTACACCTTC

d_call: NA
j_call: TRBJ1-3
clone_size: few
cdr3_length: 12
v_call: TRBV7-2
cdr3_aa: CASSAYGSAIYF
cdr3_nt: TGTGCCAGCAGCGCATATGGTTCTGCCATATATTTT

d_call: NA
j_call: TRBJ2-7
clone_size: many
cdr3_length: 16
v_call: TRBV20-1
cdr3_aa: CSARDFQEAGSYEQYF
cdr3_nt: TGCAGTGCTAGAGACTTCCAAGAGGCGGGGTCCTACGAGCAGTACTTC

d_call: NA
j_call: TRBJ2-7
clone_size: many
cdr3_length: 15
v_call: TRBV6-5
cdr3_aa: CASSYSMAVSYEQYF
cdr3_nt: TGTGCCAGCAGTTACTCGATGGCGGTCTCCTACGAGCAGTACTTC

d_call: NA
j_call: TRBJ2-7
clone_size: NA
cdr3_length: 15
v_call: TRBV11-2
cdr3_aa: CASSSGRTRLYEQYF
cdr3_nt: TGTGCCAGCAGCTCTGGCCGAACTAGACTGTACGAGCAGTACTTC

d_call: TRBD1
j_call: TRBJ1-1
clone_size: NA
cdr3_length: 15
v_call: TRBV12-3/TRBV12-4
cdr3_aa: CASSWTGGSNTEAFF
cdr3_nt: TGTGCCAGCAGCTGGACAGGGGGCTCGAACACTGAAGCTTTCTTT

d_call: NA
j_call: TRBJ1-3
clone_size: few
cdr3_length: 13
v_call: TRBV6-1
cdr3_aa: CASSPPDFHTIYF
cdr3_nt: TGTGCCAGCAGTCCTCCTGACTTTCACACCATATATTTT

d_call: NA
j_call: TRBJ2-7
clone_size: many
cdr3_length: 13
v_call: TRBV20-1
cdr3_aa: CSASLGVFYEQYF
cdr3_nt: TGCAGTGCTAGTCTCGGTGTGTTCTACGAGCAGTACTTC

d_call: NA
j_call: TRBJ2-7
clone_size: many
cdr3_length: 15
v_call: TRBV2
cdr3_aa: CASSDLGLASREQYF
cdr3_nt: TGTGCCAGCAGTGATCTGGGACTGGCCTCTAGAGAGCAGTACTTC

d_call: TRBD1
j_call: TRBJ2-2
clone_size: many
cdr3_length: 14
v_call: TRBV12-3/TRBV12-4
cdr3_aa: CASRGQGISGELFF
cdr3_nt: TGTGCCAGCAGAGGACAGGGGATTTCCGGGGAGCTGTTTTTT

d_call: TRBD2
j_call: TRBJ2-2
clone_size: NA
cdr3_length: 14
v_call: TRBV12-3/TRBV12-4
cdr3_aa: CASRHGGGTGELFF
cdr3_nt: TGTGCCAGCAGACACGGGGGGGGCACCGGGGAGCTGTTTTTT

d_call: TRBD2
j_call: TRBJ2-2
clone_size: NA
cdr3_length: 15
v_call: TRBV29-1
cdr3_aa: CSASRLAGDTGELFF
cdr3_nt: TGCAGCGCCAGCAGACTAGCGGGAGATACCGGGGAGCTGTTTTTT

d_call: TRBD1
j_call: TRBJ2-5
clone_size: many
cdr3_length: 13
v_call: TRBV20-1
cdr3_aa: CSALRTGKETQYF
cdr3_nt: TGCAGTGCTCTACGGACAGGGAAAGAGACCCAGTACTTC

d_call: TRBD1
j_call: TRBJ1-5
clone_size: many
cdr3_length: 15
v_call: TRBV5-1
cdr3_aa: CASSPGTGMGQPQHF
cdr3_nt: TGCGCCAGCAGCCCGGGGACAGGGATGGGACAGCCCCAGCATTTT

d_call: TRBD1
j_call: TRBJ1-1
clone_size: many
cdr3_length: 14
v_call: TRBV29-1
cdr3_aa: CSVKGQATNTEAFF
cdr3_nt: TGCAGCGTCAAGGGACAGGCAACGAACACTGAAGCTTTCTTT

d_call: TRBD1
j_call: TRBJ1-6
clone_size: many
cdr3_length: 17
v_call: TRBV2
cdr3_aa: CASCAGDRGSYNSPLHF
cdr3_nt: TGTGCCAGCTGTGCAGGGGACAGAGGGTCCTATAATTCACCCCTCCACTTT

d_call: NA
j_call: TRBJ1-2
clone_size: many
cdr3_length: 14
v_call: TRBV7-9
cdr3_aa: CASSFNAGDYGYTF
cdr3_nt: TGTGCCAGCAGCTTCAACGCGGGGGACTATGGCTACACCTTC

d_call: TRBD2
j_call: TRBJ2-2
clone_size: once
cdr3_length: 15
v_call: TRBV6-5
cdr3_aa: CASSVLAGGYGELFF
cdr3_nt: TGTGCCAGCAGTGTACTAGCGGGAGGGTACGGGGAGCTGTTTTTT

d_call: NA
j_call: TRBJ1-1
clone_size: many
cdr3_length: 14
v_call: TRBV15
cdr3_aa: CATSRAVIDTEAFF
cdr3_nt: TGTGCCACCAGCAGAGCTGTCATTGACACTGAAGCTTTCTTT

d_call: NA
j_call: TRBJ2-7
clone_size: many
cdr3_length: 13
v_call: TRBV27
cdr3_aa: CASSSAGTYEQYF
cdr3_nt: TGTGCCAGCAGTTCCGCAGGGACCTACGAGCAGTACTTC

d_call: NA
j_call: TRBJ2-7
clone_size: many
cdr3_length: 15
v_call: TRBV5-1
cdr3_aa: CASSWLGGAAYEQYF
cdr3_nt: TGCGCCAGCAGCTGGTTGGGGGGGGCAGCCTACGAGCAGTACTTC

d_call: NA
j_call: TRBJ1-5
clone_size: NA
cdr3_length: 13
v_call: TRBV28
cdr3_aa: CASSRQLYQPQHF
cdr3_nt: TGTGCCAGCAGTCGTCAGCTTTATCAGCCCCAGCATTTT

d_call: NA
j_call: TRBJ1-1
clone_size: few
cdr3_length: 16
v_call: TRBV30
cdr3_aa: CAWKKMGNNRNTEAFF
cdr3_nt: TGTGCCTGGAAAAAAATGGGGAACAACAGGAACACTGAAGCTTTCTTT

d_call: NA
j_call: TRBJ2-2
clone_size: NA
cdr3_length: 12
v_call: TRBV28
cdr3_aa: CAVTELTGELFF
cdr3_nt: TGTGCCGTTACGGAGCTCACCGGGGAGCTGTTTTTT

d_call: NA
j_call: TRBJ2-7
clone_size: many
cdr3_length: 12
v_call: TRBV27
cdr3_aa: CATGSGEYEQYF
cdr3_nt: TGTGCCACCGGGTCGGGAGAATACGAGCAGTACTTC

d_call: NA
j_call: TRBJ1-3
clone_size: many
cdr3_length: 14
v_call: TRBV4-1
cdr3_aa: CASSQRTEPNTIYF
cdr3_nt: TGCGCCAGCAGCCAAAGGACAGAACCTAACACCATATATTTT

d_call: NA
j_call: TRBJ2-7
clone_size: many
cdr3_length: 16
v_call: TRBV11-2
cdr3_aa: CASSRDSGASLYEQYF
cdr3_nt: TGTGCCAGCAGCCGAGATAGCGGCGCCTCTTTGTACGAGCAGTACTTC

d_call: TRBD2
j_call: TRBJ2-2
clone_size: many
cdr3_length: 18
v_call: TRBV10-1
cdr3_aa: CAIPPGLAPFANTGELFF
cdr3_nt: TGCGCCATCCCACCGGGACTAGCGCCTTTCGCGAACACCGGGGAGCTGTTTTTT

d_call: NA
j_call: TRBJ1-5
clone_size: many
cdr3_length: 14
v_call: TRBV6-1
cdr3_aa: CASIVGLTNQPQHF
cdr3_nt: TGTGCCAGCATAGTCGGTTTAACCAATCAGCCCCAGCATTTT

d_call: TRBD2
j_call: TRBJ2-5
clone_size: many
cdr3_length: 15
v_call: TRBV20-1
cdr3_aa: CSASRVAGKIETQYF
cdr3_nt: TGCAGTGCTAGTAGAGTAGCGGGAAAGATCGAGACCCAGTACTTC